What follows are 30 T cell receptor beta chains derived from one specimen sequenced in a study of blood T cell repertoires in COVID-19. Repertoires were generated with immunoSEQ multiplex PCR, while TCRdb's copy carries only in-frame clones and drops some. This table holds around 110,000 clones, roughly 84% found once. Material for sequencing was peripheral blood. The receptors were sampled from a human donor in a cohort sampled during active COVID-19.

This clone was observed once. The chain is built from TRBV3-1 (or the pseudogene TRBV3-2) and TRBJ2-2; D is possibly TRBD1 (5 bases). Trimming removed 4 bases at V and 7 bases at J, with 10 bases between. The V gene's germline CDR1 is LGHDT and CDR2 YNNKEL (reference sequence). This CDR3 spans 13 amino acids. CDR3: CASSPRVVGELFF. CDR3 coding DNA: TGTGCCAGCAGCCCCAGGGTTGTCGGGGAGCTGTTTTTT.

The CDR3 is CASSLTGQGPDTQYF. In nucleotides, the CDR3 is TGTGCCAGCAGCTTGACAGGGCAAGGCCCAGATACGCAGTATTTT. The chain links TRBV5-8 to TRBJ2-3; the D gene is possibly TRBD1 (6 bases). Trimming took 1 base from V and 4 from J, leaving 13 bases between them. The CDR3 length is 15 residues. Per the germline V gene, CDR1 is SGHTS and CDR2 is YDEGEE.

The CDR3 nucleotides are TGTGCCAGCAGCCAAGTCTCAAGACGGGACTATGGCTACACCTTC. It codes for CASSQVSRRDYGYTF. The chain carries TRBV3-1 (or the pseudogene TRBV3-2) and TRBJ1-2; no clear D. The CDR3 has 15 amino acids. V lost 1 base and J 3 bases, leaving 12 bases between the germline ends. From germline, CDR1 is LGHDT and CDR2 YNNKEL (reference sequence).

V gene TRBV7-3 combines with J gene TRBJ2-3, with TRBD2 identical over 7 bases. The CDR3 has 15 amino acids. Germline V lookup: CDR1 SGHTA, CDR2 FQGTGA. Unmatched junction bases numbered 9, after V lost 3 bases and J lost 6 bases. CDR3 residues: CASSFMGLNSDTQYF. CDR3 coding DNA: TGTGCCAGCAGCTTCATGGGACTAAACTCGGATACGCAGTATTTT.

The chain combines TRBV24-1 with TRBJ2-7, with TRBD2 matching over 10 bases. Germline V CDR1 and CDR2: KGHDR, SFDVKD. Trimming at V came to 1 base and at J to 3 bases, leaving 5 bases not matched to a gene. The CDR3 contains 16 residues. This chain's CDR3 is CATSDFGLAGVYEQYF. The CDR3 coding sequence is TGTGCCACCAGTGATTTCGGGCTAGCGGGAGTCTACGAGCAGTACTTC.

The chain combines TRBV3-1 (or the pseudogene TRBV3-2) with TRBJ2-3; D ambiguous. V was clipped by 4 bases and J by 5 bases, with 16 bases between them. CDR3 length: 15 residues. Germline lookup yields CDR1 LGHDT and CDR2 YNNKEL (reference sequence). The chain's CDR3 is CASSRGQTALDTQYF. DNA of the CDR3: TGTGCCAGCAGCCGAGGCCAGACGGCCCTAGATACGCAGTATTTT.

The chain couples TRBV28 to TRBJ2-5, with a possible D match to TRBD1 (5 bases). This CDR3 spans 11 amino acids. V was shortened by 10 bases and J by 3 bases, with 9 bases between the two germline ends. Germline assignment: CDR1 MDHEN and CDR2 SYDVKM. CDR3 sequence reads: CATIREETQYF. DNA for the CDR3: TGTGCCACCATCAGGGAAGAGACCCAGTACTTC. Complete variable domain (other parts from reference TRBV28 and TRBJ2-5): DVKVTQSSRYLVKRTGEKVFLECVQDMDHENMFWYRQDPGLGLRLIYFSYDVKMKEKGDIPEGYSVSREKKERFSLILESASTNQTSMYLCATIREETQYFGPGTRLLVL.

The chain uses TRBV27 and TRBJ2-6, with 7 bases lining up with TRBD1. CDR1 is MNHEY, CDR2 SMNVEV, per germline (reference sequence). There are 13 residues in the CDR3. V was clipped by 10 bases and J by 9 bases; unmatched bases: 9. CDR3 bases: TGTGCCACCCGTCGGGACAGTCTCAACGTCCTGACTTTC. This gives the protein CATRRDSLNVLTF.

The CDR3 DNA sequence: TGTGCCAGCAGCCCACGGACAGAGAATAATTCACCCCTCCACTTT. This translates into CASSPRTENNSPLHF. J is TRBJ1-6 and V is TRBV3-1 (or the pseudogene TRBV3-2); tentative D call: TRBD1 (6 bases). V was trimmed by 4 bases and J by 5 bases, leaving 12 bases between them. CDR3 length: 15 amino acids. The germline gives CDR1 LGHDT, CDR2 YNNKEL (reference sequence).

The chain recombines TRBV19 with TRBJ2-2; 12 nucleotides match TRBD2. The CDR3 runs to 16 residues. Germline V gene sequence: CDR1 LNHDA, CDR2 SQIVND (reference sequence). With 3 bases clipped from V and 7 bases from J, the junction kept 6 bases outside the gene matches. The CDR3 DNA is TGTGCCAGTAGTATGCTAGCGGGAGGGCGTGGCGGGGAGCTGTTTTTT. The encoded protein is CASSMLAGGRGGELFF. The full variable domain, with the rest looked up from reference TRBV19 and TRBJ2-2, is DGGITQSPKYLFRKEGQNVTLSCEQNLNHDAMYWYRQDPGQGLRLIYYSQIVNDFQKGDIAEGYSVSREKKESFPLTVTSAQKNPTAFYLCASSMLAGGRGGELFFGEGSRLTVL.

The chain uses TRBV7-2 and TRBJ2-1; 12 nucleotides line up with TRBD2. This CDR3 has 15 residues. Germline assignment: CDR1 SGHTA and CDR2 FQGNSA. J was trimmed by 9 bases and V by 5 bases; bases with no gene match: 8. This chain's CDR3 is CASSLTSGRMGEQFF. The DNA for the CDR3 is TGTGCCAGCAGCCTCACTAGCGGGAGGATGGGTGAGCAGTTCTTC.

This CDR3 is CASSLGAGARTDTQYF. The CDR3 DNA is TGTGCCAGCAGCTTGGGCGCGGGAGCTAGGACAGATACGCAGTATTTT. The rearrangement links TRBV5-4 to TRBJ2-3, with 7 bases that match TRBD2. V trimming: 0 bases; J trimming: 3 bases; junction bases outside the gene matches: 7. This CDR3 contains 16 residues. Germline CDR1 is SGHNT and CDR2 is YYREEE (reference sequence).

This clone is a singleton in its sample. The chain uses TRBV24-1 and TRBJ2-1, with a possible D match to TRBD2 (5 bases). The CDR3 sequence is 16 residues long. Germline values: CDR1 KGHDR, CDR2 SFDVKD. Trimming cost V 1 base and J 7 bases, with 16 bases left between them. The CDR3 coding sequence is TGTGCCACCAGTGATTTCCACCGGACTGGGGAAAATGAGCAGTTCTTC. Translating gives CATSDFHRTGENEQFF.

The rearrangement uses TRBV27 and TRBJ1-5, with 9 bases aligning to TRBD1. CDR1 MNHEY and CDR2 SMNVEV come from the germline V gene (reference sequence). V trimming: 5 bases; J trimming: 4 bases; junction bases outside the gene matches: 3. The CDR3 contains 14 residues. CDR3 loop: CASSPGTGNQPQHF. The CDR3 DNA follows: TGTGCCAGCAGTCCCGGGACAGGGAATCAGCCCCAGCATTTT.

The genes are TRBV10-3 and TRBJ1-1; TRBD1 is a possible D gene (5 bases). The germline V and J ends were trimmed by 0 bases and 2 bases, with 10 bases remaining between them. Germline CDR1 reads ENHRY; CDR2 reads SYGVKD. The CDR3 totals 15 residues. CDR3 residues: CAISESPGLNTEAFF. CDR3 DNA sequence: TGTGCCATCAGTGAGTCGCCAGGGCTTAACACTGAAGCTTTCTTT.

This clone was picked up one time. This sequence joins TRBV6-4 and TRBJ2-5; D not certain. V was cut by 0 bases and J by 3 bases, with 11 bases left in between. CDR1 MRHNA and CDR2 SNTAGT come from the germline V gene. This CDR3 has 15 residues. The CDR3 protein is CASSDSSRPKETQYF. In DNA form, the CDR3 reads TGTGCCAGCAGTGACTCGTCCAGGCCCAAAGAGACCCAGTACTTC.

The CDR3 nucleotides read TGTGCCAGCAGGACCGGACAGGGCTATGGCTACACCTTC. Translated: CASRTGQGYGYTF. J is TRBJ1-2 and V is TRBV28; 8 bases map to TRBD1. The germline CDR1 and CDR2 sequences are MDHEN and SYDVKM. Trimming at V came to 6 bases and at J to 4 bases, leaving 4 bases not matched to a gene. This CDR3 is 13 amino acids long.

This chain uses TRBV6-2 or TRBV6-3 with TRBJ2-7; TRBD2 might be the D (5 bases). Germline V lookup: CDR1 MNHEY, CDR2 SVGEGT. The CDR3 loop spans 14 amino acids. The ends were cut back, 5 bases at V and 6 bases at J, with 17 bases in the middle. The CDR3 coding sequence is TGTGCCAGCAGTCCGCCGGGATTAGTACGCGAGCAGTACTTC. Translating gives CASSPPGLVREQYF.

The chain combines TRBV7-9 with TRBJ2-1, with 12 bases lining up with TRBD2. This CDR3 is 14 amino acids long. Looked up from germline, CDR1 is SEHNR and CDR2 is FQNEAQ (reference sequence). J lost 9 bases, V lost 5 bases, and 5 bases had no gene match. The CDR3 region has the DNA TGTGCCAGCAGCAGACTAGCGGGAGAGGGTGAGCAGTTCTTC. This translates into CASSRLAGEGEQFF.

The gene calls are TRBV2 and TRBJ1-6; 9 nucleotides line up with TRBD1. This CDR3 contains 14 residues. Trimming at V came to 9 bases and at J to 9 bases, leaving 9 bases not matched to a gene. Germline CDR1 and CDR2: SNHLY and FYNNEI. The CDR3 DNA follows: TGTGCCAGTGACCGGGACAGGGAGGGTTCACCCCTCCACTTT. This encodes CASDRDREGSPLHF.

The V gene is TRBV9, the J gene TRBJ2-3, with 7 bases lining up with TRBD2. Germline V CDR1 and CDR2: SGDLS, YYNGEE. This CDR3 has 17 amino acids. V lost 0 bases to trimming and J lost 0 bases; unmatched junction nucleotides: 7. CDR3 sequence: CASSVVPAGLSTDTQYF. Written as DNA, the CDR3 is TGTGCCAGCAGCGTAGTTCCAGCGGGGCTTAGCACAGATACGCAGTATTTT.

The table lists this clone with a few counts. The V gene is TRBV9, the J gene TRBJ2-1; a weak D match, TRBD1 (5 bases). This CDR3 has 14 residues. The germline V gene has CDR1 SGDLS and CDR2 YYNGEE. Trimming took off 0 bases at V and 2 bases at J, with 6 bases between the two ends. The CDR3, as DNA: TGTGCCAGCAGCGTAGTAGGGGCCTACAATGAGCAGTTCTTC. Protein product: CASSVVGAYNEQFF.

This chain uses TRBV18 with TRBJ2-7; D is perhaps TRBD1 (5 bases). V was cut by 6 bases and J by 3 bases, with 15 bases left in between. Germline assignment: CDR1 KGHSH and CDR2 LQKENI. The CDR3 runs to 14 residues. CDR3 DNA sequence: TGTGCCAGCTCGACAGCTGATACAAACTACGAGCAGTACGTC. This codes for CASSTADTNYEQYV.

The chain combines TRBV2 with TRBJ2-3, with 7 bases lining up with TRBD1. Germline values: CDR1 SNHLY, CDR2 FYNNEI. This CDR3 has 14 amino acids. V lost 7 bases, J lost 2 bases, and 6 bases stayed unmatched. CDR3 nucleotide sequence: TGTGCCAGCAAGACCGGGACAGCCACAGATACGCAGTATTTT. This translates into CASKTGTATDTQYF.

V is TRBV7-9 and J is TRBJ2-7, with D possibly matching TRBD1 (5 bases). This CDR3 is 14 amino acids long. Trimming cost V 5 bases and J 4 bases, with 15 bases left between them. Germline V gene lookup returns CDR1 SEHNR and CDR2 FQNEAQ (reference sequence). The CDR3 reads CASSLAGKEYEQYV. The CDR3, as DNA: TGTGCCAGCAGCCTCGCAGGGAAAGAATACGAGCAGTACGTC.

The chain has TRBV27 and TRBJ2-3; 13 bases line up with TRBD2. The germline V gene encodes CDR1 MNHEY and CDR2 SMNVEV (reference sequence). J was trimmed by 0 bases and V by 6 bases; bases with no gene match: 9. There are 18 residues in the CDR3. CDR3 amino acids: CASRPTTSGRASTDTQYF. CDR3 DNA sequence: TGTGCCAGCAGACCGACCACTAGCGGGAGGGCTAGCACAGATACGCAGTATTTT.

The gene calls are TRBV6-5 and TRBJ2-5; the match to TRBD2 covers 14 bases. Unmatched junction bases numbered 9, after V lost 8 bases and J lost 10 bases. Germline assignment: CDR1 MNHEY and CDR2 SVGAGI. The CDR3 has 14 amino acids. The CDR3 is CASGTSGSFYSQYF. In DNA form, the CDR3 reads TGTGCCAGCGGGACTAGCGGGAGTTTTTACAGCCAGTACTTC.

CDR3 in DNA: TGTGCCAGCAGCCCCGGGGAGGGTCAGTACGGGGAGCTGTTTTTT. Translation gives CASSPGEGQYGELFF. This chain connects TRBV9 to TRBJ2-2; TRBD2 aligns across 7 bases. CDR3 length equals 15 residues. Germline-derived CDR1 and CDR2 are SGDLS and YYNGEE. V lost 4 bases, J lost 7 bases, and 10 bases stayed unmatched.

The J gene is TRBJ2-4, the V gene TRBV30; TRBD1 might be the D (6 bases). The CDR3 spans 15 residues. Germline V gives CDR1 GTSNPN, CDR2 SVGIG (reference sequence). The V end was cut by 1 base, the J end by 0 bases, with 10 bases between. The CDR3 sequence: CAWSGTEIAKNIQYF. Here the CDR3 DNA reads TGTGCCTGGAGTGGGACAGAAATAGCCAAAAACATTCAGTACTTC.

The gene calls are TRBV19 and TRBJ2-3; D is perhaps TRBD1 (6 bases). CDR1 and CDR2 from the germline V gene are LNHDA and SQIVND (reference sequence). The CDR3 consists of 16 residues. With 1 base removed from V and 2 bases from J, the gap between germline ends came to 13 bases. The CDR3 here is CASSIGQELITDTQYF. DNA for the CDR3: TGTGCCAGTAGTATAGGACAGGAATTAATCACAGATACGCAGTATTTT.